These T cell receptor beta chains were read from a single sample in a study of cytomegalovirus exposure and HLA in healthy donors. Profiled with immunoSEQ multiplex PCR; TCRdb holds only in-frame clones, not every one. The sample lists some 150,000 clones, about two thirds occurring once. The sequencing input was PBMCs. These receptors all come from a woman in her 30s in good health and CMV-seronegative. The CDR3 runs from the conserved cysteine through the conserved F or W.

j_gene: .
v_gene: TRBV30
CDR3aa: CAWSLLTGDEQYF

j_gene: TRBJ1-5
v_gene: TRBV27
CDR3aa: CASSLDSANQPQHF

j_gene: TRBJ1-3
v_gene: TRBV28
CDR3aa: CASSTQGEPGNTIYF

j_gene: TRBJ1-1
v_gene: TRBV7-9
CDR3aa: CASSASGGNWIGNTEAFF

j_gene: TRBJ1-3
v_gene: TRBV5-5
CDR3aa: CASSLAPYSGNTIYF

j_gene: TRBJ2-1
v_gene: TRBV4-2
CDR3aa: CASSELAGEQFF

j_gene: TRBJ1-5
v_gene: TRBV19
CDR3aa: CASTQLDSLYSNQPQHF

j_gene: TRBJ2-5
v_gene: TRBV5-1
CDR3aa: CASSLAVQETQYF

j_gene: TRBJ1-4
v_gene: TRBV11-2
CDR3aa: CASSLTVNEKLFF

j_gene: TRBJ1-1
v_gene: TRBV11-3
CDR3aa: CASSLDSRTEAFF

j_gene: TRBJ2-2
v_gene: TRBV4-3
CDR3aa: CASSQGFSGAGGELFF

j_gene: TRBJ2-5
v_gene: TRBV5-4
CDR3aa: CASSWDSQETQYF

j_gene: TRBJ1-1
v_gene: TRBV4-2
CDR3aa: CASSQGDDRGTEAFF

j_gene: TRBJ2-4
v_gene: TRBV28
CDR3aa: CASRSHQTRNIQYF

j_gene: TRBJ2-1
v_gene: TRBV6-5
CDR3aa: CATETDSRNEQFF

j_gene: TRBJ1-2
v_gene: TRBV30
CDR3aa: CAWSDEQTGYGYTF

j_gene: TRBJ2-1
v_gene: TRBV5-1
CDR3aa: CASSVGSGSYNEQFF

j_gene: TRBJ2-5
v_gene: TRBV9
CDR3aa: CASSVGGGLETQYF

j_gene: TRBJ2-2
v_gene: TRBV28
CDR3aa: CASENLFGELFF

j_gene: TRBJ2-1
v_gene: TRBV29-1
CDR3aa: CSVAVGTANNEQFF

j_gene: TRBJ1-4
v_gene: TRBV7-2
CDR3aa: CASSSRTGLNEKLFF